This TCR beta chain appears in the sequencing data of a study of identical twins. This CDR3 has 17 residues. The junction had 11 bases not matched to a gene; V was cut back by 4 bases and J by 9 bases. Germline CDR1 reads KGHSH; CDR2 reads LQKENI. The study's findings and limits: Diverse VJ usage suggested most zero-insertion clonotypes were not invariant T cells. Out-of-frame alpha sequences common to twins exhibited a surplus of low generation probability. Within monozygotic twins, out-of-frame TCR alpha sharing was underestimated by the models.

TCRdb ran MiXCR on the 5' RACE reads and lists one entry per CDR3 protein. The sample includes approximately 220,000 distinct CDR3 sequences, less than 8% of them seen just once. In its sample, this clonotype was seen many times. Its antigen is unidentified. Each donor (without exception) was a healthy Caucasian. These same records also appear under a second study, on yellow fever vaccine responses in identical twins.

The sequenced material came from memory (CD45RO+) T cells sorted from blood. The sequence came from a woman aged 18-29 years in good health. The chain combines TRBV18 with TRBJ2-1; 14 nucleotides line up with TRBD2. In nucleotides, the CDR3 is TGTGCCAGCTCACTGATGGGACTAGCGGGAGAAGTTGGTGAGCAGTTCTTC. Its translation: CASSLMGLAGEVGEQFF.